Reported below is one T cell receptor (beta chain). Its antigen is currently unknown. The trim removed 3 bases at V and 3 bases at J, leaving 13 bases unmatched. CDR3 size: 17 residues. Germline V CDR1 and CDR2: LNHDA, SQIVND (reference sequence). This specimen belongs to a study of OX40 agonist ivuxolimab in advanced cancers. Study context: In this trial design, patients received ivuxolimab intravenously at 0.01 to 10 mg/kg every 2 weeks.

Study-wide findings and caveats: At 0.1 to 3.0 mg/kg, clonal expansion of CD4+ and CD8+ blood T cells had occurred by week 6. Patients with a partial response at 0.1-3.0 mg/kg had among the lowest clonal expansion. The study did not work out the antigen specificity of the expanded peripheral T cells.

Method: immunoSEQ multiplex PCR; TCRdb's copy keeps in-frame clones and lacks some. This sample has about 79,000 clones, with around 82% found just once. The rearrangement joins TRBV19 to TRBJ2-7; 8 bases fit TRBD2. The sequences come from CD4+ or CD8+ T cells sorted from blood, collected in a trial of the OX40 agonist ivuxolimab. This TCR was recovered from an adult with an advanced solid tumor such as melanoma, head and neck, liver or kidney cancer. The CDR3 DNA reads TGTGCCAGTAGTATTAGTGCGGGAGGCCCCAGGGGCTACGAGCAGTACTTC. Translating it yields CASSISAGGPRGYEQYF.